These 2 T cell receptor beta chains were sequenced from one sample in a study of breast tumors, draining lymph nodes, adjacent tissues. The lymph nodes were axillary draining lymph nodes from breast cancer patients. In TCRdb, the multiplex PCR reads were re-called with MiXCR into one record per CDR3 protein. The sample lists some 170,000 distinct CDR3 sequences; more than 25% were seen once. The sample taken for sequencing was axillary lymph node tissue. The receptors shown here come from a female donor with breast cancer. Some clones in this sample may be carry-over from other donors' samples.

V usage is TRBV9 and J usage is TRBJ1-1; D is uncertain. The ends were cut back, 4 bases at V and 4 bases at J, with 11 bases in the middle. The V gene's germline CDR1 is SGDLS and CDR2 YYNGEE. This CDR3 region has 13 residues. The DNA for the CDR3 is TGTGCCAGCAGCTCTCAACCAGGCACTGAAGCTTTCTTT. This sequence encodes CASSSQPGTEAFF.

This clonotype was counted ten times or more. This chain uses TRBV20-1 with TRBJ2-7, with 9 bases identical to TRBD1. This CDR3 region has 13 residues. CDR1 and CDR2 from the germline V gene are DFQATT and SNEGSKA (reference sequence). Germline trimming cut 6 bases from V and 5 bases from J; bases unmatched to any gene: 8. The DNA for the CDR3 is TGCAGTGCCCGCGGGGACAGGGAGAACGAGCAGTACTTC. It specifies CSARGDRENEQYF.